These 6 T cell receptor beta chains were all obtained from the same sample, sequenced in a study of identical twins. TCRdb fed the 5' RACE reads into MiXCR, producing one record per CDR3 protein. The sample yields 200,000 to 300,000 distinct CDR3 sequences, about 13% seen once. These data are also associated with another study on yellow fever vaccine responses in identical twins.

Sequencing was done on a sample of memory (CD45RO+) T cells sorted from blood. These receptors were obtained from a woman between 18 and 29 years old in good health.

This clonotype was observed at least ten times. The rearrangement uses TRBV12-3 or TRBV12-4 and TRBJ1-3, with 7 bases lining up with TRBD1. The V segment lost 4 bases and the J segment 2 bases; nucleotides outside the gene matches: 8. The CDR3 covers 16 residues. The CDR3 loop reads CASSSMDRNTGNTIYF. The CDR3 bases are TGTGCCAGCAGTTCCATGGACAGGAATACTGGAAACACCATATATTTT.

The genes are TRBV11-2 and TRBJ2-2; D is tentatively TRBD1 or TRBD2 (6 bases each). The germline gives CDR1 SGHAT, CDR2 FQNNGV. V lost 5 bases and J 7 bases, leaving 17 bases between the germline ends. CDR3 length: 15 amino acids. Written as DNA, the CDR3 is TGTGCCAGCAGCCCCACGGGGGCGAGGAGCGGGGAGCTGTTTTTT. Translating gives CASSPTGARSGELFF.

Many counts were recorded for this clonotype. This chain uses TRBV7-2 with TRBJ1-6; 10 positions match TRBD1. Germline V CDR1 and CDR2: SGHTA, FQGNSA. The V segment lost 1 base and the J segment 8 bases; nucleotides outside the gene matches: 8. CDR3 length: 17 amino acids. CDR3 loop: CASSLDRDRGWYSPLHF. The CDR3 DNA follows: TGTGCCAGCAGCTTAGACCGGGACAGGGGTTGGTATTCACCCCTCCACTTT.

This clonotype was counted between two and nine times. The CDR3 nucleotides are TGCAGTGCTAGAGATTGGGGGGACTATGGCTACACCTTC. It yields the protein CSARDWGDYGYTF. This chain uses TRBV20-1 with TRBJ1-2, with D tentatively TRBD1 (5 bases). CDR1 is DFQATT, CDR2 SNEGSKA, per germline (reference sequence). The CDR3 consists of 13 residues. With 0 bases removed from V and 3 bases from J, the gap between germline ends came to 8 bases.

This clonotype was observed many times. V and J are TRBV29-1 and TRBJ1-1; D is uncertain. CDR1 and CDR2 (germline): SQVTM, ANQGSEA. This CDR3 contains 13 residues. V lost 4 bases to trimming and J lost 0 bases, with 9 bases between them. CDR3 sequence: CSVVNFMNTEAFF. DNA for the CDR3: TGCAGCGTTGTGAACTTCATGAACACTGAAGCTTTCTTT. Full variable domain (missing parts from reference TRBV29-1 and TRBJ1-1): SAVISQKPSRDICQRGTSLTIQCQVDSQVTMMFWYRQQPGQSLTLIATANQGSEATYESGFVIDKFPISRPNLTFSTLTVSNMSPEDSSIYLCSVVNFMNTEAFFGQGTRLTVV.

The CDR3 here is CASSLFPSRGGETQYF. The DNA for the CDR3 is TGCGCCAGCAGCCTGTTCCCCAGCCGGGGTGGGGAGACCCAGTACTTC. The chain is built from TRBV5-1 and TRBJ2-5, with D perhaps matching TRBD2 (5 bases). CDR1 SGHRS and CDR2 YFSETQ come from the germline V gene. V was trimmed by 4 bases and J by 5 bases, leaving 21 bases between them. The CDR3 spans 16 residues.